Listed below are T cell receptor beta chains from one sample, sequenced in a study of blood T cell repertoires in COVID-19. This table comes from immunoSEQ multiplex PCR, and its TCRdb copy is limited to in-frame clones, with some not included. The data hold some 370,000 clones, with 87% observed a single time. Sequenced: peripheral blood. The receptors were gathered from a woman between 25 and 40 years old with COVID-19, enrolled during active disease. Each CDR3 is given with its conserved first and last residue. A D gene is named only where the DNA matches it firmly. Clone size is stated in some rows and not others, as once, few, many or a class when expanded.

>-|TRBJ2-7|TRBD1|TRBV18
CASSPGQSTYEQYF
TGTGCCAGCTCACCGGGACAGTCAACCTACGAGCAGTACTTC
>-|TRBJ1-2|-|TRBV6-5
CASTTGRGGGYTF
TGTGCCAGCACCACGGGCAGGGGTGGAGGCTACACCTTC
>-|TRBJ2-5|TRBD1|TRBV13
CASRQTGLQETQYF
TGTGCCAGCAGGCAGACAGGGTTACAAGAGACCCAGTACTTC
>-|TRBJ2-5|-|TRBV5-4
CASSSPRSSETQYF
TGTGCCAGCAGCTCGCCTAGGAGTTCGGAGACCCAGTACTTC
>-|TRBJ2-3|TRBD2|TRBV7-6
CASSLLAGKADTQYF
TGTGCCAGCAGCTTACTAGCGGGAAAGGCAGATACGCAGTATTTT
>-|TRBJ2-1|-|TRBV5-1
CASSLISVYEQFF
TGCGCCAGCAGCTTGATCAGCGTCTATGAGCAGTTCTTC
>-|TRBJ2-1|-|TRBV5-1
CASSLVSGIGGNEQFF
TGCGCCAGCAGCTTGGTGTCCGGGATAGGTGGCAATGAGCAGTTCTTC
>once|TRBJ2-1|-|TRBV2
CASTVELYNEQFF
TGTGCCAGCACGGTGGAGCTTTACAATGAGCAGTTCTTC
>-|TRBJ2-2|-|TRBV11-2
CASSQRLFSGAGELFF
TGTGCCAGCAGCCAAAGACTATTCTCGGGTGCCGGGGAGCTGTTTTTT
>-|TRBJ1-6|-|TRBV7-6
CASSLALGHSPLHF
TGTGCCAGCAGCTTAGCGCTGGGGCATTCACCCCTCCACTTT
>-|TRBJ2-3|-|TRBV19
CASSWLGSSTDTQYF
TGTGCCAGTAGTTGGTTGGGCAGCAGCACAGATACGCAGTATTTT
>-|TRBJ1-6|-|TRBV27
CGAGYNSPLHF
TGTGGGGCAGGTTATAATTCACCCCTCCACTTT
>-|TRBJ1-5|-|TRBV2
CASSVGARQPQHF
TGTGCCAGCAGTGTTGGGGCGAGACAGCCCCAGCATTTT
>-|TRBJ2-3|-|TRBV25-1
CASSPRQGSDTQYF
TGTGCCAGCAGTCCCCGGCAGGGTTCAGATACGCAGTATTTT
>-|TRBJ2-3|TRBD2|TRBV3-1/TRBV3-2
CASSQSWAGGRTDTQYF
TGTGCCAGCAGCCAATCTTGGGCGGGAGGGCGAACAGATACGCAGTATTTT
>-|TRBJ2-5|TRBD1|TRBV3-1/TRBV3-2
CASSPTGVETQYF
TGTGCCAGCAGCCCGACAGGGGTCGAGACCCAGTACTTC
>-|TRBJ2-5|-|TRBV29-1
CSVEDREQQETQYF
TGCAGCGTTGAAGATCGCGAACAGCAAGAGACCCAGTACTTC
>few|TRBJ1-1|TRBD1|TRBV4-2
CASSRAGGPDTEAFF
TGTGCCAGCAGCCGAGCAGGGGGCCCGGACACTGAAGCTTTCTTT
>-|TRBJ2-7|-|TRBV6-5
CASNQEGGAVGQYF
TGTGCCAGCAACCAGGAAGGAGGCGCGGTGGGGCAGTACTTC
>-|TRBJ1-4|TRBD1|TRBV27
CASRALDRSSEKLFF
TGTGCCAGCAGGGCCCTGGACAGGTCCTCCGAAAAACTGTTTTTT
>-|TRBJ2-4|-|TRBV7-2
CASSLGAGKNIQYF
TGTGCCAGCAGCTTAGGGGCGGGCAAAAACATTCAGTACTTC
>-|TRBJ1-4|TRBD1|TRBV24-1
CATSEGGRVNEKLFF
TGTGCCACCAGTGAAGGGGGCCGTGTTAATGAAAAACTGTTTTTT
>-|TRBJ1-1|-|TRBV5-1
CASGPAGNTEAFF
TGCGCCAGCGGACCCGCGGGGAACACTGAAGCTTTCTTT
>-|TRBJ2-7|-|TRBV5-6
CASSLVFGGEQYF
TGTGCCAGCAGCTTGGTGTTCGGAGGCGAGCAGTACTTC
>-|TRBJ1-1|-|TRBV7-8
CASSLKGRTEAFF
TGTGCCAGCAGCTTGAAGGGGCGCACTGAAGCTTTCTTT
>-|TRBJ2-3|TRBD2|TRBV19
CASSGLAGERGTDTQYF
TGTGCCAGTAGTGGTCTAGCGGGAGAGAGGGGCACAGATACGCAGTATTTT
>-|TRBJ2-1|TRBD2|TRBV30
CAWSSPSGLYNEQFF
TGTGCCTGGAGTTCCCCTAGCGGGCTCTACAATGAGCAGTTCTTC
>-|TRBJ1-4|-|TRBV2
CASSGRDSQEEKLFF
TGTGCCAGCAGTGGTCGGGACTCCCAAGAGGAAAAACTGTTTTTT
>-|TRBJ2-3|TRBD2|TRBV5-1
CASSSTSGGGDTQYF
TGCGCCAGCAGCTCCACTAGCGGGGGGGGAGATACGCAGTATTTT
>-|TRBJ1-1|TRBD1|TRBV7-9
CASSLVTGGITEAFF
TGTGCCAGCAGCTTAGTGACAGGGGGTATTACTGAAGCTTTCTTT
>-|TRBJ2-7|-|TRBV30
CAWGRRVDEQYF
TGTGCCTGGGGACGCAGGGTGGACGAGCAGTACTTC
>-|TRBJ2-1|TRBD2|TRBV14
CASSQVRTSGQFF
TGTGCCAGCAGCCAAGTAAGGACTAGCGGTCAGTTCTTC
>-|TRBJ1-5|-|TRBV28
CASSPPGPNQPQHF
TGTGCCAGCAGTCCCCCTGGCCCCAATCAGCCCCAGCATTTT
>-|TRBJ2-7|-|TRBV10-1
CASSEQGLYF
TGCGCCAGCAGTGAACAGGGCTTGTACTTC
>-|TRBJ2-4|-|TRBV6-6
CASSPQGPTRYF
TGTGCCAGCAGTCCCCAGGGCCCCACTCGGTACTTC
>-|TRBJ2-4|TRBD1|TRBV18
CASSPNDRGTNIQYF
TGTGCCAGCTCACCAAACGACAGGGGAACAAACATTCAGTACTTC
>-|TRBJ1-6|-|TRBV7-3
CASSLGLVNSPLHF
TGTGCCAGCAGCTTAGGACTGGTAAATTCACCCCTCCACTTT
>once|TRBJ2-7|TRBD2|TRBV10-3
CAISEPASGPSYEQYF
TGTGCCATCAGTGAGCCGGCTAGCGGGCCATCCTACGAGCAGTACTTC
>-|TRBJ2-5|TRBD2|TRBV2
CASSDGGRGKTQYF
TGTGCCAGCAGTGATGGCGGGAGGGGTAAGACCCAGTACTTC
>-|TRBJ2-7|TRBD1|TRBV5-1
CASSLGTGGEQYF
TGCGCCAGCAGCTTGGGGACAGGGGGCGAGCAGTACTTC
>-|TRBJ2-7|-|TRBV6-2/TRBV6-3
CASSLTGEEQYF
TGTGCCAGCAGTCTGACCGGGGAAGAGCAGTACTTC
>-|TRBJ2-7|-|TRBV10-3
CAISEGQSYEQYF
TGTGCCATCAGTGAAGGACAGTCCTACGAGCAGTACTTC
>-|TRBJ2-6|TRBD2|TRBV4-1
CASSPEREGIIAGANVLTF
TGCGCCAGCAGCCCAGAGCGGGAGGGAATTATCGCTGGGGCCAACGTCCTGACTTTC
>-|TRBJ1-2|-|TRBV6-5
CASIHPAEGSYGYTF
TGTGCCAGCATCCACCCGGCGGAAGGAAGCTATGGCTACACCTTC
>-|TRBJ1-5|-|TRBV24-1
CATSDSGQPQHF
TGTGCCACCAGTGATTCCGGTCAGCCCCAGCATTTT
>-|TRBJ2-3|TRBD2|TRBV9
CASSVGTSVDTQYF
TGTGCCAGCAGCGTAGGGACTAGCGTAGATACGCAGTATTTT
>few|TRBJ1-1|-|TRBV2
CASSGQQGRGLAEAFF
TGTGCCAGCAGTGGTCAACAGGGAAGGGGCCTGGCTGAAGCTTTCTTT
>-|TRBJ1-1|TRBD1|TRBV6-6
CASSYNPDRVAEAFF
TGTGCCAGCAGTTATAATCCGGACAGGGTCGCTGAAGCTTTCTTT
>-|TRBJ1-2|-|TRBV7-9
CASSLSSQAYGYTF
TGTGCCAGCAGCTTATCTTCGCAGGCTTATGGCTACACCTTC
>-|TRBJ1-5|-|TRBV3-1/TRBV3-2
CASGWGGSNQPQHF
TGTGCCAGCGGTTGGGGGGGAAGCAATCAGCCCCAGCATTTT